These 32 T cell receptor beta chains were sequenced from one sample in a study of CD8+ T cells in alopecia areata. Treatment given: oral pan-JAK inhibitor, 5-10 mg twice daily. Extracted from the samples, RNA was reverse transcribed into cDNA to serve as the sequencing template. Libraries were prepared by immunoSEQ multiplex PCR; TCRdb keeps only in-frame clonotypes and omits some of them. The sample carries 150,000 to 200,000 clones, roughly 50% recorded once. The specimen was CD4+ T cells sorted from blood, collected at approximately week 55, from a patient treated with tofacitinib. These receptors originate from a human donor with alopecia areata.

The V call is TRBV7-3, the J call TRBJ2-3; TRBD2 aligns across 8 bases. The germline gives CDR1 SGHTA, CDR2 FQGTGA. There are 18 residues in the CDR3. Trimming at V came to 0 bases and at J to 2 bases, leaving 10 bases not matched to a gene. The CDR3 region has the DNA TGTGCCAGCAGCTTAACGGGGGGGCGGACTAGCACCACAGATACGCAGTATTTT. Protein: CASSLTGGRTSTTDTQYF. The full variable domain, rest sourced from reference TRBV7-3 and TRBJ2-3, is GAGVSQTPSNKVTEKGKYVELRCDPISGHTALYWYRQSLGQGPEFLIYFQGTGAADDSGLPNDRFFAVRPEGSVSTLKIQRTERGDSAVYLCASSLTGGRTSTTDTQYFGPGTRLTVL.

This clone was seen a few times. The chain employs TRBV5-1 and TRBJ2-7; D is unclear. Trimming cost V 0 bases and J 3 bases, with 13 bases left between them. The CDR3 runs to 15 residues. CDR1 SGHRS and CDR2 YFSETQ come from the germline V gene. This chain's CDR3 is CASSLARATSYEQYF. As DNA, the CDR3 is TGCGCCAGCAGCTTGGCCCGTGCCACAAGCTACGAGCAGTACTTC.

This clone appeared a few times. The chain joins TRBV29-1 to TRBJ1-1, with a weak D call TRBD1 (6 bases). V lost 6 bases and J 0 bases, leaving 11 bases between the germline ends. CDR1 SQVTM and CDR2 ANQGSEA come from the germline V gene. This CDR3 has 13 residues. CDR3 in DNA: TGCAGCGTCGGACAGACAATGAACACTGAAGCTTTCTTT. This translates into CSVGQTMNTEAFF.

The J gene is TRBJ1-2, the V gene TRBV29-1; TRBD1 aligns across 7 bases. CDR1 is SQVTM, CDR2 ANQGSEA, per germline. CDR3 length: 13 residues. J was trimmed by 4 bases and V by 3 bases; bases with no gene match: 5. The CDR3 DNA sequence: TGCAGCGTTGAGCCGAAGGGGGCCTATGGCTACACCTTC. Translated, it gives CSVEPKGAYGYTF.

V gene TRBV5-1 combines with J gene TRBJ1-6, with a weak D call TRBD1 (6 bases). The CDR3 totals 16 residues. Germline lookup yields CDR1 SGHRS and CDR2 YFSETQ. Trimming removed 0 bases at V and 2 bases at J, with 9 bases between. In nucleotides, the CDR3 is TGCGCCAGCAGCTTGGCCGGACAGACCTATAATTCACCCCTCCACTTT. It yields the protein CASSLAGQTYNSPLHF.

This clone was observed at least ten times. The rearrangement joins TRBV19 to TRBJ2-5; perhaps D is TRBD1 or TRBD2 (6 bases each). From germline, CDR1 is LNHDA and CDR2 SQIVND (reference sequence). The CDR3 extends over 15 amino acids. Trimming cost V 6 bases and J 4 bases, with 18 bases left between them. CDR3 sequence: CASSRGGRMTETQYF. In DNA form, the CDR3 reads TGTGCCAGTAGCCGTGGGGGGCGTATGACAGAGACCCAGTACTTC. Full variable domain (outside the CDR3, taken from reference TRBV19 and TRBJ2-5): DGGITQSPKYLFRKEGQNVTLSCEQNLNHDAMYWYRQDPGQGLRLIYYSQIVNDFQKGDIAEGYSVSREKKESFPLTVTSAQKNPTAFYLCASSRGGRMTETQYFGPGTRLLVL.

This clone was detected a few times. V usage is TRBV19 and J usage is TRBJ1-5; tentatively, D is TRBD1 (5 bases). CDR1 and CDR2 from the germline V gene are LNHDA and SQIVND (reference sequence). V dropped 4 bases and J dropped 4 bases, with 14 bases sitting between them. This CDR3 has 15 amino acids. The CDR3 bases are TGTGCCAGTAGTAGGGAGGGGCGGAGGAATCAGCCCCAGCATTTT. Protein: CASSREGRRNQPQHF. Using reference TRBV19 and TRBJ1-5 for the parts outside the CDR3, the full variable domain is DGGITQSPKYLFRKEGQNVTLSCEQNLNHDAMYWYRQDPGQGLRLIYYSQIVNDFQKGDIAEGYSVSREKKESFPLTVTSAQKNPTAFYLCASSREGRRNQPQHFGDGTRLSIL.

V and J are TRBV30 and TRBJ2-7; D is tentatively TRBD1 or TRBD2 (5 bases each). Deletions cut 5 bases from V and 0 bases from J, with 11 bases between. Germline CDR1 and CDR2: GTSNPN and SVGIG (reference sequence). The CDR3 is made up of 13 amino acids. CDR3 in amino acids: CAWSNGASYEQYF. The DNA of the CDR3 is TGTGCCTGGTCTAACGGGGCCTCCTACGAGCAGTACTTC.

The V call is TRBV20-1, the J call TRBJ2-7; D call uncertain. Germline V gives CDR1 DFQATT, CDR2 SNEGSKA (reference sequence). The CDR3 covers 11 residues. V was clipped by 2 bases and J by 8 bases, with 10 bases between them. In DNA form, the CDR3 reads TGCAGTGCTAGACGGTTTGAGAAGCAGTACTTC. Protein sequence: CSARRFEKQYF.

As concerns this clone: Distinct nucleotide sequences in the sample also encode this CDR3. The genes are TRBV29-1 and TRBJ1-1; D is possibly TRBD1 (6 bases). CDR3 length equals 12 residues. Deletions cut 6 bases from V and 1 base from J, with 9 bases between. CDR1 is SQVTM and CDR2 is ANQGSEA in the germline V gene. Written as DNA, the CDR3 is TGCAGCGTGGGACACCCGAACACTGAAGCTTTCTTT. It is translated as CSVGHPNTEAFF.

This rearrangement joins TRBV5-1 to TRBJ1-1, with 9 nucleotides matching TRBD1. Trimming cost V 1 base and J 0 bases; bases outside gene matches: 4. The germline CDR1 and CDR2 sequences are SGHRS and YFSETQ. This CDR3 comprises 16 residues. The CDR3 bases are TGCGCCAGCAGCTTGTGGGGACAGGGAATGAACACTGAAGCTTTCTTT. It codes for CASSLWGQGMNTEAFF.

The J gene is TRBJ1-6, the V gene TRBV6-5; no definite D call. V shed 5 bases and J shed 9 bases, with 17 bases lying between them. Germline values: CDR1 MNHEY, CDR2 SVGAGI. The CDR3 consists of 15 residues. The CDR3 nucleotides read TGTGCCAGCAGTGCCGCTCCGGACCCCGGTTCACCCCTCCACTTT. Translated: CASSAAPDPGSPLHF.

The chain links TRBV11-2 to TRBJ2-2; D possibly corresponds to TRBD2 (6 bases). Per the germline V gene, CDR1 is SGHAT and CDR2 is FQNNGV. Trimming removed 5 bases at V and 3 bases at J, with 10 bases between. CDR3 length: 14 residues. Here the CDR3 DNA reads TGTGCCAGCAGCCGCACTAGCTACACCGGGGAGCTGTTTTTT. Protein: CASSRTSYTGELFF.

This clone was seen a few times. The V call is TRBV5-1, the J call TRBJ1-6; D ambiguous. The CDR3 is 15 amino acids. Trimming cost V 0 bases and J 5 bases, with 9 bases left between them. Germline loops: CDR1 SGHRS, CDR2 YFSETQ. The CDR3 here is CASSLAEYHNSPLHF. The CDR3 coding sequence is TGCGCCAGCAGCTTGGCAGAGTATCATAATTCACCCCTCCACTTT.

This chain links TRBV2 with TRBJ1-2, with D unresolved. Per the germline V gene, CDR1 is SNHLY and CDR2 is FYNNEI. The CDR3 spans 13 residues. V shed 1 base and J shed 7 bases, with 10 bases lying between them. In DNA, the CDR3 is TGTGCCAGCAGTGAAGTCGGGAGGGTTGGCTACACCTTC. It codes for CASSEVGRVGYTF. The variable domain in full, with the rest retrieved from reference TRBV2 and TRBJ1-2, is EPEVTQTPSHQVTQMGQEVILRCVPISNHLYFYWYRQILGQKVEFLVSFYNNEISEKSEIFDDQFSVERPDGSNFTLKIRSTKLEDSAMYFCASSEVGRVGYTFGSGTRLTVV.

This clone occurred once. The rearrangement links TRBV9 to TRBJ2-3; possibly TRBD2 for D (6 bases). The CDR3 covers 14 residues. V was shortened by 0 bases and J by 6 bases, with 11 bases between the two germline ends. Per the germline V gene, CDR1 is SGDLS and CDR2 is YYNGEE. The CDR3 DNA reads TGTGCCAGCAGCGTAGCATCTAGCGCGGATACGCAGTATTTT. Translated, it gives CASSVASSADTQYF.

The chain carries TRBV19 and TRBJ1-5; D possibly corresponds to TRBD1 (5 bases). CDR1 and CDR2 from the germline V gene are LNHDA and SQIVND (reference sequence). V was cut by 6 bases and J by 2 bases, with 11 bases left in between. The CDR3 runs 14 residues. CDR3 bases: TGTGCCAGTAGGGCAGGGCTGGGCAATCAGCCCCAGCATTTT. Its translation: CASRAGLGNQPQHF.

The V call is TRBV18, the J call TRBJ2-2, with D possibly TRBD1 on 5 matching bases. CDR3 length: 16 residues. V lost 2 bases, J lost 5 bases, and 15 bases lay in between. CDR1 is KGHSH and CDR2 is LQKENI in the germline V gene. Here the CDR3 DNA reads TGTGCCAGCTCACCATCCACGGGCAGGGTGACCGGGGAGCTGTTTTTT. Translating gives CASSPSTGRVTGELFF.

The chain couples TRBV29-1 to TRBJ2-3; D not resolved. V lost 7 bases and J lost 2, with 10 bases in between. This CDR3 is built from 12 residues. The germline CDR1 and CDR2 sequences are SQVTM and ANQGSEA. This CDR3 is CSGRLHTDTQYF. CDR3 bases: TGCAGCGGTCGGCTTCACACAGATACGCAGTATTTT.

The rearrangement joins TRBV2 to TRBJ2-1, with a weak D call TRBD1 (5 bases). V was pared by 6 bases and J by 6 bases, with 9 bases between. Germline CDR1 reads SNHLY; CDR2 reads FYNNEI. The CDR3 contains 12 residues. The DNA of the CDR3 is TGTGCCAGCAGGACCGACAGCAATGAGCAGTTCTTC. Its protein product is CASRTDSNEQFF.

This clone was seen a handful of times. The rearrangement links TRBV7-3 to TRBJ2-1, with D possibly matching TRBD2 (6 bases). This CDR3 has 12 residues. Germline assignment: CDR1 SGHTA and CDR2 FQGTGA. V dropped 2 bases and J dropped 7 bases, with 6 bases sitting between them. For the CDR3, the DNA is TGTGCCAGCAGCTTACGGGGGAATGAGCAGTTCTTC. Residues: CASSLRGNEQFF.

The chain uses TRBV4-1 and TRBJ1-2, with 10 nucleotides matching TRBD1. The length of the CDR3 is 15 residues. Germline V lookup: CDR1 MGHRA, CDR2 YSYEKL. V lost 0 bases, J lost 5 bases, and 3 bases stayed unmatched. CDR3 nucleotides: TGCGCCAGCAGCCAAGATCGGGACAGGGGTTATGGCTACACCTTC. It encodes CASSQDRDRGYGYTF.

The CDR3 region is CASRGQASYEQYF. The CDR3 coding sequence is TGTGCCAGCAGAGGACAGGCATCCTACGAGCAGTACTTC. This sequence joins TRBV25-1 and TRBJ2-7; 7 bases line up with TRBD1. Unmatched junction bases numbered 3, after V lost 6 bases and J lost 1 base. This CDR3 has 13 residues. Germline V gives CDR1 MGHDK, CDR2 SYGVNS.

This clone was seen only a few times. The gene calls are TRBV7-2 and TRBJ2-1; D unresolved. The CDR3 spans 15 residues. V was shortened by 2 bases and J by 1 base, with 9 bases between the two germline ends. Germline assignment: CDR1 SGHTA and CDR2 FQGNSA. CDR3 bases: TGTGCCAGCAGCTTAAGGTCGATTTCCTACAATGAGCAGTTCTTC. It encodes CASSLRSISYNEQFF. Full variable domain (missing parts from reference TRBV7-2 and TRBJ2-1): GAGVSQSPSNKVTEKGKDVELRCDPISGHTALYWYRQSLGQGLEFLIYFQGNSAPDKSGLPSDRFSAERTGGSVSTLTIQRTQQEDSAVYLCASSLRSISYNEQFFGPGTRLTVL.

This clone is classed as medium-sized. The chain carries TRBV2 and TRBJ2-7, with D unclear. V was pared by 8 bases and J by 2 bases, with 13 bases between. Germline CDR1 is SNHLY and CDR2 is FYNNEI. The CDR3 sequence is 13 residues long. The CDR3 spells CASRATPTYEQYF. In nucleotides, the CDR3 is TGTGCCAGCCGGGCGACTCCGACCTACGAGCAGTACTTC.

This chain's CDR3 is CATSRDLTNTEAFF. The CDR3 bases are TGTGCCACCAGCAGAGATCTCACGAACACTGAAGCTTTCTTT. The chain joins TRBV15 to TRBJ1-1; D remains unclear. The germline V gene encodes CDR1 LNHNV and CDR2 YYDKDF (reference sequence). The CDR3 sequence is 14 residues long. V shed 0 bases and J shed 1 base, with 6 bases lying between them.

The count of this clone is one. The chain combines TRBV2 with TRBJ2-2; a possible D gene is TRBD1 (6 bases). Deletions cut 6 bases from V and 1 base from J, with 9 bases between. The V gene's germline CDR1 is SNHLY and CDR2 FYNNEI. The CDR3 runs to 14 residues. The CDR3 is CASSDRRNTGELFF. The CDR3 coding sequence is TGTGCCAGCAGCGACAGGAGGAACACCGGGGAGCTGTTTTTT.

This clone appeared a few times. This rearrangement joins TRBV5-1 to TRBJ1-5; the D is unclear. The germline V gene encodes CDR1 SGHRS and CDR2 YFSETQ. This CDR3 comprises 14 residues. V lost 0 bases and J lost 11, with 15 bases in between. The DNA of the CDR3 is TGCGCCAGCAGCTTGGAAGCGAGCGGGTCAGCCCAGCATTTT. The encoded protein is CASSLEASGSAQHF.

The chain couples TRBV29-1 to TRBJ1-2, with D unresolved. Looked up from germline, CDR1 is SQVTM and CDR2 is ANQGSEA. V was cut by 3 bases and J by 4 bases, with 9 bases left in between. The CDR3 consists of 12 residues. The DNA of the CDR3 is TGCAGCGTTGAGCGCGGACCCTATGGCTACACCTTC. This encodes CSVERGPYGYTF.

There are a few counts of this clone. Here the CDR3 reads CASSQVGEDTQYF. The CDR3 DNA sequence: TGCGCCAGCAGCCAAGTGGGCGAGGATACGCAGTATTTT. The chain joins TRBV4-1 to TRBJ2-3; D gene uncertain. V was clipped by 1 base and J by 6 bases, with 8 bases between them. The CDR3 has 13 amino acids. Germline CDR1 reads MGHRA; CDR2 reads YSYEKL.

The chain links TRBV5-1 to TRBJ1-5; D is possibly TRBD1 (5 bases). This CDR3 has 14 amino acids. Germline CDR1 reads SGHRS; CDR2 reads YFSETQ. The V and J ends lost 0 bases and 5 bases respectively, with 9 bases between them. DNA of the CDR3: TGCGCCAGCAGCTTGGGGGACCCTTATCAGCCCCAGCATTTT. Translation: CASSLGDPYQPQHF.

This clone was counted only a few times. The chain joins TRBV2 to TRBJ2-3, with D uncertain. Germline-derived CDR1 and CDR2 are SNHLY and FYNNEI. This CDR3 region has 15 residues. V lost 6 bases and J 2 bases, leaving 15 bases between the germline ends. The CDR3 DNA follows: TGTGCCAGCAGGACGGACCTCCTCAACACAGATACGCAGTATTTT. It encodes CASRTDLLNTDTQYF.